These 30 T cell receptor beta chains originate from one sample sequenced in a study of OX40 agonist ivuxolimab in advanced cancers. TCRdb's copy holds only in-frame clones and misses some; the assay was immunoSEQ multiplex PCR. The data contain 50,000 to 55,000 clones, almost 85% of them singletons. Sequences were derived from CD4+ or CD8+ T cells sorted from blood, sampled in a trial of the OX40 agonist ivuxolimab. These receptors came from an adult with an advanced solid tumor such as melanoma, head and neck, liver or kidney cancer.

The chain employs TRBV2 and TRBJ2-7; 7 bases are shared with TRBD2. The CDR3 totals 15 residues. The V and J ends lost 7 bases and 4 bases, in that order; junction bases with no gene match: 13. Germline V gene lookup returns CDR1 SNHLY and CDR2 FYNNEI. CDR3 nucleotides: TGTGCCAGCAAGCCTGGGAGCGGGGATCGTTACGAGCAGTACTTC. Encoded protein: CASKPGSGDRYEQYF.

CDR3 region: CASSEWRQQETQYF. The DNA for the CDR3 is TGTGCCAGCAGCGAGTGGAGACAGCAAGAGACCCAGTACTTC. The V and J genes are TRBV6-1 and TRBJ2-5; tentative D call: TRBD1 (5 bases). Germline loops: CDR1 MNHNS, CDR2 SASEGT. Trimming removed 6 bases from V and 2 bases from J, with 13 bases in between. This CDR3 has 14 amino acids.

CDR3 amino acids: CASSAYNRGQPSSGNTIYF. CDR3 bases: TGTGCCAGCAGTGCCTACAACAGGGGACAACCATCCTCTGGAAACACCATATATTTT. V is TRBV27 and J is TRBJ1-3; 7 bases map to TRBD1. Germline V CDR1 and CDR2: MNHEY, SMNVEV (reference sequence). This CDR3 spans 19 amino acids. V trimming: 5 bases; J trimming: 0 bases; junction bases outside the gene matches: 16.

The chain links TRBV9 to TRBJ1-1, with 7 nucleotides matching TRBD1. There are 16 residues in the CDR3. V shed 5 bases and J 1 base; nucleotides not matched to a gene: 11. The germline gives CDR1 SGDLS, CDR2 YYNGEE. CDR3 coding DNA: TGTGCCAGCAGTCCTCATTCGGGACAGACGAACACTGAAGCTTTCTTT. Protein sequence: CASSPHSGQTNTEAFF. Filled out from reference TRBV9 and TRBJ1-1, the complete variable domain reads DSGVTQTPKHLITATGQRVTLRCSPRSGDLSVYWYQQSLDQGLQFLIQYYNGEERAKGNILERFSAQQFPDLHSELNLSSLELGDSALYFCASSPHSGQTNTEAFFGQGTRLTVV.

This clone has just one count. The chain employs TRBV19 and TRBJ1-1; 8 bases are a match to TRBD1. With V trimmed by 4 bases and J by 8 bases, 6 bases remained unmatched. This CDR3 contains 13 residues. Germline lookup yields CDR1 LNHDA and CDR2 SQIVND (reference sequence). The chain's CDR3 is CASSTQQGEEAFF. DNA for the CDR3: TGTGCCAGTAGTACCCAACAGGGGGAGGAAGCTTTCTTT. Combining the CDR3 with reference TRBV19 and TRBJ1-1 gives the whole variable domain DGGITQSPKYLFRKEGQNVTLSCEQNLNHDAMYWYRQDPGQGLRLIYYSQIVNDFQKGDIAEGYSVSREKKESFPLTVTSAQKNPTAFYLCASSTQQGEEAFFGQGTRLTVV.

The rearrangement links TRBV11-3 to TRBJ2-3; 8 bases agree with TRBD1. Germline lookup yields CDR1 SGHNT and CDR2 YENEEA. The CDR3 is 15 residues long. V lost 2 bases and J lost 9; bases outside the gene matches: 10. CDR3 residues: CASSLMVQGGKTQYF. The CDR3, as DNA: TGTGCCAGCAGCTTAATGGTACAGGGGGGAAAAACGCAGTATTTT.

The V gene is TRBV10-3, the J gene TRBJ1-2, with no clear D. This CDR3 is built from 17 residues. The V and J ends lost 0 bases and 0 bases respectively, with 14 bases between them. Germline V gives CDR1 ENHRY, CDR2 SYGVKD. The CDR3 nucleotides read TGTGCCATCAGTGAGTCGACTAGAGCAGAAACTAACTATGGCTACACCTTC. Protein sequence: CAISESTRAETNYGYTF.

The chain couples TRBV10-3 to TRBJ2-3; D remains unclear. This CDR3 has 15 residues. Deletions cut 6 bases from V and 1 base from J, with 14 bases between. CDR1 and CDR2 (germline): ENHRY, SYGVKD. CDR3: CAIRPGFTGTDTQYF. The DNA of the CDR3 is TGTGCCATCAGACCGGGCTTTACCGGCACAGATACGCAGTATTTT.

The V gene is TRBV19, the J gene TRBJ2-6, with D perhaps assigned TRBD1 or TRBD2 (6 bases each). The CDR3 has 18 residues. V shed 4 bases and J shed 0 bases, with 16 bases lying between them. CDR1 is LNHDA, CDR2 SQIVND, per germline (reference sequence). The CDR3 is CASSRPGARSSGANVLTF. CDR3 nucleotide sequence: TGTGCCAGTAGTAGACCGGGGGCCAGAAGCTCTGGGGCCAACGTCCTGACTTTC.

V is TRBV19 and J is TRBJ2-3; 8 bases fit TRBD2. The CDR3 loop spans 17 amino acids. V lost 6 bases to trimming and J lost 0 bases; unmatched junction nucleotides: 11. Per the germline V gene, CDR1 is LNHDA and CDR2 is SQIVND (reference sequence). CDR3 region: CASRGREGLPSTDTQYF. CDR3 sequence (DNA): TGTGCCAGTAGGGGCCGGGAGGGCCTCCCTAGCACAGATACGCAGTATTTT. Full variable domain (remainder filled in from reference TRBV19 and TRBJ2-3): DGGITQSPKYLFRKEGQNVTLSCEQNLNHDAMYWYRQDPGQGLRLIYYSQIVNDFQKGDIAEGYSVSREKKESFPLTVTSAQKNPTAFYLCASRGREGLPSTDTQYFGPGTRLTVL.

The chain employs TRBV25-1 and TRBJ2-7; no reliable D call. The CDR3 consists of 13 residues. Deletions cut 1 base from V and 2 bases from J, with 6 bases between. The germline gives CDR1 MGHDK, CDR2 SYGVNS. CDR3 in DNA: TGTGCCAGCAGTGAATTGTCCCCCTACGAGCAGTACTTC. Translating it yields CASSELSPYEQYF.

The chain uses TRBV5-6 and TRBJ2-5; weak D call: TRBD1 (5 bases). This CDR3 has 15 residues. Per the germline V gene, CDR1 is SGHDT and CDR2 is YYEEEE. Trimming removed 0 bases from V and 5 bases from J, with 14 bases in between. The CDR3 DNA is TGTGCCAGCAGCTTGGCGGGCAGGGTAGGGGAGACCCAGTACTTC. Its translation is CASSLAGRVGETQYF.

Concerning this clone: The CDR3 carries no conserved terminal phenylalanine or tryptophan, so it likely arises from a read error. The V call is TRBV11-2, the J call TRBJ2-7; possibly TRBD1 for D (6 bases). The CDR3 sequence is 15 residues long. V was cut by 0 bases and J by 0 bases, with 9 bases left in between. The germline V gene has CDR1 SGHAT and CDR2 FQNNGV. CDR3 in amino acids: CASSLEGHSSYEQYL. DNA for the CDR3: TGTGCCAGCAGCTTAGAGGGACACAGCTCCTACGAGCAGTACCTC.

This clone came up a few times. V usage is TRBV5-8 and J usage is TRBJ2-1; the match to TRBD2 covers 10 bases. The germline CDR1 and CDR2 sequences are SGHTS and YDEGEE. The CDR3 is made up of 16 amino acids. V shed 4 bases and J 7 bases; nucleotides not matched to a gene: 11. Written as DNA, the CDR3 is TGTGCCAGCAGCCGCCAAAGCGGGAGGGCCTTAAATGAGCAGTTCTTC. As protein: CASSRQSGRALNEQFF.

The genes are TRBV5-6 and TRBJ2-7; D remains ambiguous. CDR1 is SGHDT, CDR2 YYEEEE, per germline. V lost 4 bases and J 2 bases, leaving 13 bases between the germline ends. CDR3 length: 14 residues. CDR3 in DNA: TGTGCCAGCAGCCTGGGTAGGAGCCCCTACGAGCAGTACTTC. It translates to CASSLGRSPYEQYF. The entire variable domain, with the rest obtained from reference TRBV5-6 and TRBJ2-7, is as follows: DAGVTQSPTHLIKTRGQQVTLRCSPKSGHDTVSWYQQALGQGPQFIFQYYEEEERQRGNFPDRFSGHQFPNYSSELNVNALLLGDSALYLCASSLGRSPYEQYFGPGTRLTVT.

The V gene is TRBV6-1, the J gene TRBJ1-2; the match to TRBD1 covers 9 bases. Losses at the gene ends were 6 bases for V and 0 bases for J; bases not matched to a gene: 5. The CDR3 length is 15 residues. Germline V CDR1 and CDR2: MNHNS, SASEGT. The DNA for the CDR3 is TGTGCCAGCAGCCCAACAGGGGGCTCTAACTATGGCTACACCTTC. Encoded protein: CASSPTGGSNYGYTF.

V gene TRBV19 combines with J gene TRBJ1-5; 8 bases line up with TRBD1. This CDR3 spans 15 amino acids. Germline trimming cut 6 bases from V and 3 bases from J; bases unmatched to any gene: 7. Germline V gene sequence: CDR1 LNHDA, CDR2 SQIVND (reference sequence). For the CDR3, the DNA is TGTGCCAGTAGCAGGGGGCGCGGAAACAATCAGCCCCAGCATTTT. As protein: CASSRGRGNNQPQHF.

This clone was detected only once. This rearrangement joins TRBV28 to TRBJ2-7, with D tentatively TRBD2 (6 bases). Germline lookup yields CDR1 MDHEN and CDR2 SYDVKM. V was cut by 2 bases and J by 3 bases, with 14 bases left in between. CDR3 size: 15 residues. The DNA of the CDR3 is TGTGCCAGCAGTTTAAGAGGCGGGAACAACTACGAGCAGTACTTC. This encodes CASSLRGGNNYEQYF.

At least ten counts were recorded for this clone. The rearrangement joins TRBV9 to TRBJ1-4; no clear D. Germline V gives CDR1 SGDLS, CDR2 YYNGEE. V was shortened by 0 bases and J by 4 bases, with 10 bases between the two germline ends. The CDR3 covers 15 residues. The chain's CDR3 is CASSVGSGRNEKLFF. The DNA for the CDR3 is TGTGCCAGCAGCGTAGGGTCAGGACGTAATGAAAAACTGTTTTTT. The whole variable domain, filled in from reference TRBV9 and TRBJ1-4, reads DSGVTQTPKHLITATGQRVTLRCSPRSGDLSVYWYQQSLDQGLQFLIQYYNGEERAKGNILERFSAQQFPDLHSELNLSSLELGDSALYFCASSVGSGRNEKLFFGSGTQLSVL.

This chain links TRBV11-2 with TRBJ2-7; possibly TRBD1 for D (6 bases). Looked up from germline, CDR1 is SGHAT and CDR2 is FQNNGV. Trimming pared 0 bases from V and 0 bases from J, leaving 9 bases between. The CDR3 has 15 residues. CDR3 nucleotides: TGTGCCAGCAGCTTAGAGGGACACAGCTCCTACGAGCAGTACTTC. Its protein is CASSLEGHSSYEQYF.

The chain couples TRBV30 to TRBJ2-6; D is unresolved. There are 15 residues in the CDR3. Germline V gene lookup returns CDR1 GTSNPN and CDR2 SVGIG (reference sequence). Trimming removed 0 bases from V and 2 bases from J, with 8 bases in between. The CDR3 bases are TGTGCCTGGAGTGTAAACCTAGCTGGGGCCAACGTCCTGACTTTC. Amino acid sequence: CAWSVNLAGANVLTF.

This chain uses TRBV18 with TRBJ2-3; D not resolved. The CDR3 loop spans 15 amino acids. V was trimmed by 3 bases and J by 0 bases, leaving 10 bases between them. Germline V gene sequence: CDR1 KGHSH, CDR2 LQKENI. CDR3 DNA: TGTGCCAGCTCACCTGGCGGACCTAGCACAGATACGCAGTATTTT. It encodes CASSPGGPSTDTQYF.

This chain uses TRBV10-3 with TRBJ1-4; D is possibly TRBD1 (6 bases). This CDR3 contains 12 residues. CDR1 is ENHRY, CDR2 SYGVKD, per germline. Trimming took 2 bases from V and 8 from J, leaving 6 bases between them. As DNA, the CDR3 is TGTGCCATCAGTGAGGACAGGGAAAAACTGTTTTTT. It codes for CAISEDREKLFF.

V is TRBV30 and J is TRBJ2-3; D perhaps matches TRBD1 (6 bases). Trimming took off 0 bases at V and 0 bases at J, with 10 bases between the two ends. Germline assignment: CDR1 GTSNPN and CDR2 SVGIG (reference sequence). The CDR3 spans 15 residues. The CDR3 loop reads CAWSVPGDSTDTQYF. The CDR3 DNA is TGTGCCTGGAGTGTACCAGGGGATAGCACAGATACGCAGTATTTT. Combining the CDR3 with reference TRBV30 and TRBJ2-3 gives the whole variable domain SQTIHQWPATLVQPVGSPLSLECTVEGTSNPNLYWYRQAAGRGLQLLFYSVGIGQISSEVPQNLSASRPQDRQFILSSKKLLLSDSGFYLCAWSVPGDSTDTQYFGPGTRLTVL.

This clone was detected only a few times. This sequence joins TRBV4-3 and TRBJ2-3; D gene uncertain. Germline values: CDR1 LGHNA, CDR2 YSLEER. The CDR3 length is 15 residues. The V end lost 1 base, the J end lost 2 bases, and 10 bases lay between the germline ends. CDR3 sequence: CASSQGSRYTDTQYF. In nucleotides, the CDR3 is TGCGCCAGCAGCCAAGGTAGCAGATACACAGATACGCAGTATTTT.

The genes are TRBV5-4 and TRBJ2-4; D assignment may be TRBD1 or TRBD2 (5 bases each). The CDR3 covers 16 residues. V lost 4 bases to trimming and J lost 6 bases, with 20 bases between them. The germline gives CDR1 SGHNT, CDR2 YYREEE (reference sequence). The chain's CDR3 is CASSPGSIGGLNIQYF. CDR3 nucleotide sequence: TGTGCCAGCAGCCCGGGGTCAATTGGGGGATTAAACATTCAGTACTTC.

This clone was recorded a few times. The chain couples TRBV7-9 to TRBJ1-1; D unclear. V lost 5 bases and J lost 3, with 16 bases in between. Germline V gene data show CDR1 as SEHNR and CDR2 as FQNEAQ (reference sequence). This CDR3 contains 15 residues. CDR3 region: CASSPRGSLDTEAFF. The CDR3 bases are TGTGCCAGCAGCCCCCGGGGATCGCTTGACACTGAAGCTTTCTTT.

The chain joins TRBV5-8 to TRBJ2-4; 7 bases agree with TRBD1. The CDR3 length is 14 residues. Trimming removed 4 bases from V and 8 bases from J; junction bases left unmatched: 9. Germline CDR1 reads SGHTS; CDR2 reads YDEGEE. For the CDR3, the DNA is TGTGCCAGCAGCCTGAAGGACAGGATGTACATTCAGTACTTC. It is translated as CASSLKDRMYIQYF.

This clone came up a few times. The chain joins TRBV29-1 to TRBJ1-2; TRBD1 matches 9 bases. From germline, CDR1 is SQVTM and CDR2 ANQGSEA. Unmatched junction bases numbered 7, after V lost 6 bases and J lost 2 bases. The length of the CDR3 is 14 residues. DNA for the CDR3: TGCAGCGTGGCCGGGACAGGGAACAACTATGGCTACACCTTC. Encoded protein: CSVAGTGNNYGYTF.

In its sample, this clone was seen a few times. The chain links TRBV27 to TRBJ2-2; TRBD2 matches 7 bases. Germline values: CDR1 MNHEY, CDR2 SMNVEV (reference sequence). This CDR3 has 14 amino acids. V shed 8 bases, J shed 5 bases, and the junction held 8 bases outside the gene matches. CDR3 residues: CASSGGRRTGELFF. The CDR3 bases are TGTGCCAGCTCCGGCGGGAGACGTACCGGGGAGCTGTTTTTT.